The rows below give T cell receptor beta chains drawn from one sample of a study of T-cell memory formation after mild COVID-19. From the 5' RACE reads, TCRdb called clonotypes with MiXCR, one entry per CDR3 protein. This repertoire shows 470,000 or so distinct CDR3 sequences, around 17% found once; its top ten account for approximately 21%. Sequenced sample: PBMCs or a T cell subset sorted from them (not recorded which). The receptors were gathered from a young man who had mild COVID-19 (a few samples of this study predate the infection). Cell type and time point are not known. The CDR3 runs from the conserved cysteine through the conserved F or W. The D gene is left open where the match is weak. Clone size is given for some rows only: seen once, a few or many times, or a class if the clone is expanded.

CDR3 protein,CDR3 DNA,J gene,D gene,V gene,clone size
CASSLGFGEREKLFF,TGTGCCAGCAGTTTGGGTTTCGGAGAACGGGAAAAACTGTTTTTT,TRBJ1-4,.,TRBV12-3/TRBV12-4,.
CASRRAAGGAANGYTF,TGTGCCAGCAGAAGAGCGGCAGGGGGCGCCGCTAACGGCTACACCTTC,TRBJ1-2,TRBD1,TRBV12-3/TRBV12-4,.
CSARKIGQAANYGYTF,TGCAGTGCCCGGAAAATCGGACAGGCAGCTAACTATGGCTACACCTTC,TRBJ1-2,TRBD1,TRBV20-1,.
CDSSQDGTGPFYEQYF,TGCGACAGCAGCCAAGATGGGACAGGGCCATTCTACGAGCAGTACTTC,TRBJ2-7,TRBD1,TRBV4-1,.
CSARRGLSYEQYF,TGCAGTGCTAGAAGGGGCCTATCCTACGAGCAGTACTTC,TRBJ2-7,.,TRBV20-1,few
CSVEVVGYEQYF,TGCAGCGTTGAGGTGGTGGGCTACGAGCAGTACTTC,TRBJ2-7,.,TRBV29-1,.
CASSQVAGELFF,TGTGCCAGCAGCCAAGTTGCCGGGGAGCTGTTTTTT,TRBJ2-2,.,TRBV14,.
CASSPPAVGGTDTQYF,TGTGCCAGCTCACCACCGGCCGTCGGGGGCACAGATACGCAGTATTTT,TRBJ2-3,.,TRBV18,.
CASSYSQGIYEQYF,TGTGCCAGCAGTTACTCCCAGGGGATCTACGAGCAGTACTTC,TRBJ2-7,.,TRBV6-5,.
CASSQVGGYEQYF,TGCGCCAGCAGCCAAGTTGGGGGCTACGAGCAGTACTTC,TRBJ2-7,.,TRBV4-1,few
CASMNVGYSNQPQHF,TGTGCCAGCATGAACGTGGGGTATAGCAATCAGCCCCAGCATTTT,TRBJ1-5,.,TRBV27,few
CASRAGSYGYTF,TGTGCCAGCAGAGCAGGGTCCTATGGCTACACCTTC,TRBJ1-2,.,TRBV12-3/TRBV12-4,many
CASSPRRNTGELFF,TGTGCCAGCTCACCAAGGCGGAACACCGGGGAGCTGTTTTTT,TRBJ2-2,.,TRBV18,many
CASSRTGGPRDTQYF,TGTGCCAGCAGCCGGACGGGGGGCCCAAGGGATACGCAGTATTTT,TRBJ2-3,.,TRBV11-3,few
CSAKDGRDTQYF,TGCAGTGCCAAGGACGGACGGGATACGCAGTATTTT,TRBJ2-3,.,TRBV20-1,.
CASQTGTNTGELFF,TGCGCCAGCCAAACAGGGACGAACACCGGGGAGCTGTTTTTT,TRBJ2-2,.,TRBV5-1,few
CASSPPWGNYGYTF,TGCGCCAGCAGCCCCCCCTGGGGTAACTATGGCTACACCTTC,TRBJ1-2,.,TRBV23-1,.
CASSQYRANQETQYF,TGTGCCAGCTCACAATACCGGGCCAACCAAGAGACCCAGTACTTC,TRBJ2-5,.,TRBV18,.
CASRRPRGGREQYF,TGTGCCAGCAGACGGCCGAGAGGAGGGCGGGAGCAGTACTTC,TRBJ2-7,.,TRBV11-2,.
CASSLGGNSEAFF,TGTGCCAGCAGCCTAGGGGGGAACTCCGAAGCTTTCTTT,TRBJ1-1,.,TRBV27,few
CAISEGGHFVNSPLHF,TGTGCCATCAGTGAGGGGGGGCACTTCGTAAATTCACCCCTCCACTTT,TRBJ1-6,.,TRBV10-3,.
CSAIPGTAGYTF,TGCAGCGCGATACCCGGGACAGCTGGCTACACCTTC,TRBJ1-2,TRBD1,TRBV29-1,few
CASSDWDPQSYEQYF,TGTGCCAGCAGCGATTGGGACCCCCAGAGCTACGAGCAGTACTTC,TRBJ2-7,.,TRBV7-9,few
CASSTWGGYQPQHF,TGTGCCAGCAGTACCTGGGGGGGATACCAGCCCCAGCATTTT,TRBJ1-5,.,TRBV6-6,.
CASSQEPTGEDTQYF,TGCGCCAGCAGCCAGGAGCCGACAGGGGAAGATACGCAGTATTTT,TRBJ2-3,TRBD1,TRBV4-3,few
CAIRGHGMNTEAFF,TGTGCCATCAGAGGACACGGCATGAACACTGAAGCTTTCTTT,TRBJ1-1,.,TRBV10-3,few
CASSTDRRNQPQHF,TGTGCCAGCAGCACTGACAGACGCAATCAGCCCCAGCATTTT,TRBJ1-5,.,TRBV7-8,few
CASSAEGARGYTF,TGTGCCAGCAGTGCGGAGGGGGCCCGGGGCTACACCTTC,TRBJ1-2,TRBD1,TRBV2,once
CASRVTSGGAYNEQFF,TGCGCCAGCAGAGTGACTAGCGGGGGGGCGTACAATGAGCAGTTCTTC,TRBJ2-1,TRBD2,TRBV5-1,many
CASTRDRGTDTQYF,TGCGCCAGCACCCGGGACAGGGGAACAGATACGCAGTATTTT,TRBJ2-3,TRBD1,TRBV5-1,few
CASSHLLAGVGGELFF,TGCGCCAGCAGCCACCTCTTAGCGGGGGTGGGCGGGGAGCTGTTTTTT,TRBJ2-2,TRBD2,TRBV4-1,few
CASSKEAESYEQYF,TGTGCCAGCAGCAAAGAGGCAGAGTCCTACGAGCAGTACTTC,TRBJ2-7,.,TRBV21-1,.
CASSLRQTSTYEQYF,TGTGCCAGCAGCTTACGACAGACTTCTACCTACGAGCAGTACTTC,TRBJ2-7,.,TRBV7-6,few
CAVRGFGKTEAFF,TGTGCCGTCCGGGGTTTCGGGAAGACTGAAGCTTTCTTT,TRBJ1-1,.,TRBV12-3/TRBV12-4,few
CASSSSRGGQFF,TGTGCCAGCAGCTCCTCCAGGGGTGGGCAGTTCTTC,TRBJ2-1,.,TRBV7-3,few
CASSFDPGTLWDEQFF,TGTGCCAGCAGTTTTGATCCTGGGACATTGTGGGATGAGCAGTTCTTC,TRBJ2-1,.,TRBV28,many
CASSQERGLSTDTQYF,TGTGCCAGCAGCCAAGAGAGAGGACTGAGCACAGATACGCAGTATTTT,TRBJ2-3,.,TRBV3-1,few
CASSLVRGPGVNTEAFF,TGTGCCAGCAGCTTGGTTCGGGGACCAGGGGTGAACACTGAAGCTTTCTTT,TRBJ1-1,.,TRBV5-4,.
CASRGLQGTGELFF,TGTGCCAGCAGAGGTTTACAGGGTACCGGGGAGCTGTTTTTT,TRBJ2-2,.,TRBV2,.
CASSIFTSLTGELFF,TGTGCCAGTAGTATCTTTACTAGCTTGACCGGGGAGCTGTTTTTT,TRBJ2-2,.,TRBV19,.
CSALPRDSPYNEQFF,TGCAGTGCCCTACCGAGAGACAGTCCCTACAATGAGCAGTTCTTC,TRBJ2-1,.,TRBV20-1,.
CASSRQKGRGARDTQYF,TGTGCCAGCAGCCGACAAAAGGGCAGGGGGGCTAGGGATACGCAGTATTTT,TRBJ2-3,.,TRBV7-2,many
CASWAGGLSDTQYF,TGTGCCAGCTGGGCGGGGGGGCTCTCAGATACGCAGTATTTT,TRBJ2-3,TRBD2,TRBV12-3/TRBV12-4,.
CASGRVNHEQFF,TGTGCCAGCGGCAGGGTTAATCATGAGCAGTTCTTC,TRBJ2-1,.,TRBV7-3,once
CASSPSGGNEQYF,TGTGCCAGCTCACCATCCGGGGGCAACGAGCAGTACTTC,TRBJ2-7,.,TRBV18,.
CASSLAPLGGGLFGYTF,TGTGCCAGCAGCTTAGCCCCATTGGGCGGTGGCCTCTTTGGCTACACCTTC,TRBJ1-2,.,TRBV7-2,few
CASSPGQGFYNEQFF,TGTGCCAGCAGCCCTGGACAGGGATTCTACAATGAGCAGTTCTTC,TRBJ2-1,TRBD1,TRBV7-2,many
CSARPGQGYYGYTF,TGCAGTGCACGTCCGGGACAGGGGTACTATGGCTACACCTTC,TRBJ1-2,TRBD1,TRBV20-1,few
CASKGGGRETQYF,TGTGCCAGCAAAGGAGGGGGGAGAGAGACCCAGTACTTC,TRBJ2-5,.,TRBV11-2,.
CASSFLQGNSGANVLTF,TGTGCCAGCAGCTTTTTACAGGGGAACTCTGGGGCCAACGTCCTGACTTTC,TRBJ2-6,TRBD1,TRBV6-5,.
CASSVWKRSSGANVLTF,TGTGCCAGCAGCGTGTGGAAAAGGAGCTCTGGGGCCAACGTCCTGACTTTC,TRBJ2-6,.,TRBV9,.
CASSLDRDEQFF,TGCGCCAGCAGCTTGGACAGGGATGAGCAGTTCTTC,TRBJ2-1,.,TRBV5-1,few
CASSYQGTAYGYTF,TGTGCCAGCAGCTACCAGGGGACAGCCTATGGCTACACCTTC,TRBJ1-2,TRBD1,TRBV6-5,.
CASSPMSTADTQYF,TGTGCCAGCTCCCCAATGTCGACAGCAGATACGCAGTATTTT,TRBJ2-3,.,TRBV18,.
CASSQRPGLTNEKLFF,TGTGCCAGCAGCCAAAGGCCGGGGCTAACTAATGAAAAACTGTTTTTT,TRBJ1-4,.,TRBV4-2,few
CASRISGGNGYTF,TGTGCCAGCAGAATATCAGGGGGGAATGGCTACACCTTC,TRBJ1-2,TRBD1,TRBV6-2/TRBV6-3,.
CASRSGGVTGELFF,TGTGCCAGCCGCTCAGGGGGCGTTACCGGGGAGCTGTTTTTT,TRBJ2-2,TRBD1,TRBV7-2,few